This entry features one TCR beta chain sequence. Its matching antigen is unknown. These data originate in a study of CXCR3-negative and CXCR3-positive naive CD8 T cells. Study in general: Sequencing yielded some 150 million TRB reads, roughly 1.5 +/- 0.3 million per library. Whole-study findings and limits: TRBV-TRBJ usage was similar across naive CXCR3 subsets but distinct in memory cells. In both naive subsets diversity was comparably high, whereas memory CD8+ cells showed much lower diversity. Between one naive subset and the other, surface CD5 was comparable, and TCR strength was inferred from TRB CDR3 properties.

UMI labels and 5' RACE were used to prepare the TRB cDNA libraries. Using the 5' RACE reads, TCRdb records one entry per CDR3 protein without DNA. The sample holds around 90,000 distinct CDR3 sequences. CDR3 size: 15 residues. Germline assignment: CDR1 LGHDT and CDR2 YNNKEL (reference sequence). The rearrangement joins TRBV3-1 to TRBJ2-1; there is no DNA to check the TCRdb D call of TRBD2. The sequence derives from a human donor in good health. Some clones in this sample may be carry-over from other donors' samples. The sequencing sample was made of naive CXCR3- CD8+ T cells from blood. As for subset: CD45RO-CCR7+CD27+CD95- naive CD8+ T cells lacking CXCR3 (TNR3-). The CDR3 loop reads CASTSSTGDYDEQFF.